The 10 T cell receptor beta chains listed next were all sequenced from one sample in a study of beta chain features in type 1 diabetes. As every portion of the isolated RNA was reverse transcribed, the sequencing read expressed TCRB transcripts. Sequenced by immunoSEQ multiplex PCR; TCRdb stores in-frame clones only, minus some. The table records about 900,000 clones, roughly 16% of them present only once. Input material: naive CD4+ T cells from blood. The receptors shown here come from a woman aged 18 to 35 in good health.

CDR3 region: CASRNSLRGTSTDTQYF. CDR3 DNA sequence: TGTGCCAGCAGGAACAGTTTGAGAGGGACGAGCACAGATACGCAGTATTTT. The rearrangement joins TRBV2 to TRBJ2-3, with D perhaps TRBD1 or TRBD2 (5 bases each). Trimming stripped 6 bases from V and 0 bases from J, with 19 bases between. Germline assignment: CDR1 SNHLY and CDR2 FYNNEI. The CDR3 is made up of 17 amino acids.

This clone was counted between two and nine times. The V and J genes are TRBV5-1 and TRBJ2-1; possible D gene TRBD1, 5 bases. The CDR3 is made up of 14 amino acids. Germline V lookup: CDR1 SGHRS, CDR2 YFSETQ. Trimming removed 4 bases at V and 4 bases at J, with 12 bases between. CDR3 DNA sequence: TGCGCCAGCAGCGACGAACAGGCTTACAATGAGCAGTTCTTC. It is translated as CASSDEQAYNEQFF.

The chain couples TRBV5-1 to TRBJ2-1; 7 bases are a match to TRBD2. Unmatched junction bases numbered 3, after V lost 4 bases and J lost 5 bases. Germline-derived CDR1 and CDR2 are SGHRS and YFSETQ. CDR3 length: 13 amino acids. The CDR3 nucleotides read TGCGCCAGCAGCAGGGGACTAAACAATGAGCAGTTCTTC. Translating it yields CASSRGLNNEQFF. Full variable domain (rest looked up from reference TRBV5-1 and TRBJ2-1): KAGVTQTPRYLIKTRGQQVTLSCSPISGHRSVSWYQQTPGQGLQFLFEYFSETQRNKGNFPGRFSGRQFSNSRSEMNVSTLELGDSALYLCASSRGLNNEQFFGPGTRLTVL.

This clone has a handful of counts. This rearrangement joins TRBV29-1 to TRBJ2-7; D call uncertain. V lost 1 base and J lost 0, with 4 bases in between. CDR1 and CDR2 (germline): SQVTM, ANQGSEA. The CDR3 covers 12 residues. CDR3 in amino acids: CSVEGSSYEQYF. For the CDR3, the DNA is TGCAGCGTTGAAGGAAGCTCCTACGAGCAGTACTTC.

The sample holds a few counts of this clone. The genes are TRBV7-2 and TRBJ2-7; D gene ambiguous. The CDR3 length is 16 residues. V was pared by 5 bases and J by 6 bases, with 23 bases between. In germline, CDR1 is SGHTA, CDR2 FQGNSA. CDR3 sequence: CASSQRVLFPLLEQYF. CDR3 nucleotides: TGTGCCAGCAGCCAAAGGGTCCTTTTTCCCCTCCTCGAGCAGTACTTC.

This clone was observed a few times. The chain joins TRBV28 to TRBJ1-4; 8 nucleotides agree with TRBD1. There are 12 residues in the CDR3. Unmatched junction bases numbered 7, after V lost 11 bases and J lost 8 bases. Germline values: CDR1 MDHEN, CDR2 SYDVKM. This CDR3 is CASAGGGEKLFF. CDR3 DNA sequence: TGTGCCTCCGCAGGGGGCGGGGAAAAACTGTTTTTT.

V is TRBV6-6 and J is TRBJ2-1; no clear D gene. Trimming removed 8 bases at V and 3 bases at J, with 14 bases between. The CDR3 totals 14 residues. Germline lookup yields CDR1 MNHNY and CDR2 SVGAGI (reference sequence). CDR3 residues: CASQRSFNYNEQFF. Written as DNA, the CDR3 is TGTGCCAGCCAGAGGTCCTTCAACTACAATGAGCAGTTCTTC.

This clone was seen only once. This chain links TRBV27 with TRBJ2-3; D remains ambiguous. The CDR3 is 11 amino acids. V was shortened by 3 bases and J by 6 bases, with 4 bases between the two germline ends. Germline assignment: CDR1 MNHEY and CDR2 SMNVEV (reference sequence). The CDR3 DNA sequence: TGTGCCAGCAGTTTTTTTGATACGCAGTATTTT. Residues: CASSFFDTQYF.

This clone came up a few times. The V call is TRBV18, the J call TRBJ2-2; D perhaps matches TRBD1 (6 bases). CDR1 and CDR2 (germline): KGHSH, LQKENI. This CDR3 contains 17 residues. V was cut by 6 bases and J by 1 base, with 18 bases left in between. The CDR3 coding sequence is TGTGCCAGCTCCGACCCCACCGGGACACAGAACACCGGGGAGCTGTTTTTT. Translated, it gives CASSDPTGTQNTGELFF.

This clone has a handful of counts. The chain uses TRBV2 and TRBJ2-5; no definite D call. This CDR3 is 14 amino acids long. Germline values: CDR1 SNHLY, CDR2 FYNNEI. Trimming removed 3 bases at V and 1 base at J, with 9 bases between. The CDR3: CASSESVGQETQYF. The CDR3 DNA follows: TGTGCCAGCAGTGAGAGTGTGGGCCAAGAGACCCAGTACTTC.